The 32 T cell receptor beta chains below were found in one sample sequenced in a study of identical twins. TCRdb independently ran MiXCR on the 5' RACE reads; one entry per CDR3 protein. The sample holds more than 650,000 distinct CDR3 sequences, 6.1% seen once. Sequenced: naive T cells sorted from blood. These receptors all stem from a man younger than 30 in good health.

The chain recombines TRBV29-1 with TRBJ2-1; a weak D match, TRBD1 (5 bases). Germline V gene data show CDR1 as SQVTM and CDR2 as ANQGSEA. Trimming left V 1 base short and J 7 bases short, with 11 bases between. This CDR3 contains 13 residues. CDR3 in DNA: TGCAGCGTTGAAGGGGGCGCGAGGAATGAGCAGTTCTTC. This sequence encodes CSVEGGARNEQFF.

This clonotype has ten or more counts. CDR3 coding DNA: TGTGCCAGCAGTTTGGGGGGCCTCAATCAGCCCCAGCATTTT. It yields the protein CASSLGGLNQPQHF. The V call is TRBV12-3 or TRBV12-4, the J call TRBJ1-5; D might be TRBD1 (6 bases). The CDR3 is 14 residues long. V was cut by 3 bases and J by 3 bases, with 9 bases left in between.

Many counts were recorded for this clonotype. V gene TRBV10-3 combines with J gene TRBJ2-7; 8 positions match TRBD2. The CDR3 consists of 15 residues. Germline V gene data show CDR1 as ENHRY and CDR2 as SYGVKD. Losses at the gene ends were 0 bases for V and 6 bases for J; bases not matched to a gene: 7. CDR3 sequence reads: CAISESRGLAREQYV. CDR3 sequence (DNA): TGTGCCATCAGTGAGTCCCGAGGACTAGCTCGCGAGCAGTACGTC.

This clonotype occurred many times. The chain recombines TRBV20-1 with TRBJ2-2; 10 nucleotides agree with TRBD2. The CDR3 has 14 residues. Trimming took 6 bases from V and 7 from J; bases not matched to a gene: 8. Germline CDR1 reads DFQATT; CDR2 reads SNEGSKA (reference sequence). This chain's CDR3 is CSAMSGRAVGELFF. For the CDR3, the DNA is TGCAGTGCGATGAGCGGGAGGGCCGTCGGGGAGCTGTTTTTT.

Ten or more counts support this clonotype. The J gene is TRBJ1-3, the V gene TRBV10-3; D uncertain. The CDR3 length is 17 residues. Germline V gene data show CDR1 as ENHRY and CDR2 as SYGVKD. Trimming took off 3 bases at V and 4 bases at J, with 19 bases between the two ends. CDR3 sequence reads: CAISDWARPGLGNTIYF. The CDR3 DNA reads TGTGCCATCAGTGATTGGGCGAGACCTGGACTCGGAAACACCATATATTTT.

The rearrangement joins TRBV28 to TRBJ2-7; D might be TRBD2 (5 bases). CDR1 is MDHEN and CDR2 is SYDVKM in the germline V gene. Trimming took off 6 bases at V and 2 bases at J, with 17 bases between the two ends. There are 15 residues in the CDR3. Here the CDR3 reads CASSPFPSRAYEQYF. The CDR3 nucleotides are TGTGCCAGCAGCCCGTTTCCATCGAGGGCCTACGAGCAGTACTTC.

This clonotype was observed a handful of times. The chain links TRBV5-1 to TRBJ2-1, with 12 bases lining up with TRBD1. J gave up 6 bases and V 3 bases, and 4 bases lay outside the gene matches. The CDR3 spans 15 residues. Germline V gene sequence: CDR1 SGHRS, CDR2 YFSETQ. Here the CDR3 reads CASSSGQGAINEQFF. The CDR3 coding sequence is TGCGCCAGCAGCTCGGGACAGGGGGCGATCAATGAGCAGTTCTTC.

CDR3 bases: TGCAGTGCTAGAGATCCCCCGGGACAGGGGACGGCGAACACCGGGGAGCTGTTTTTT. It is translated as CSARDPPGQGTANTGELFF. The rearrangement uses TRBV20-1 and TRBJ2-2, with 10 bases fitting TRBD1. The CDR3 length is 19 residues. After removal of 0 bases from V and 0 bases from J, the junction contained 10 bases not matched to a gene. Germline V lookup: CDR1 DFQATT, CDR2 SNEGSKA (reference sequence).

This clonotype was observed many times. The chain has TRBV4-2 and TRBJ2-3; the match to TRBD2 covers 10 bases. Germline V gives CDR1 LGHNA, CDR2 YNFKEQ. J was trimmed by 3 bases and V by 1 base; bases with no gene match: 1. The CDR3 is 15 amino acids. The CDR3 DNA is TGTGCCAGCAGCCAAGCTAGCGGGAGTACAGATACGCAGTATTTT. Its protein is CASSQASGSTDTQYF.

Regarding this clonotype: A read error may be the cause here, since a much bigger clone is one base away. V usage is TRBV27 and J usage is TRBJ2-7, with D tentatively TRBD2 (6 bases). Germline assignment: CDR1 MNHEY and CDR2 SMNVEV (reference sequence). The germline V and J ends were trimmed by 5 bases and 3 bases, with 20 bases remaining between them. The CDR3 is made up of 16 amino acids. The CDR3 DNA is TGTGCCAGCAGTCGAAGCTGGGACTCCGAACACTACGAGCAGTACTTC. Protein: CASSRSWDSEHYEQYF.

This clonotype was found a few times. The rearrangement uses TRBV30 and TRBJ1-1; no reliable D call. The V gene's germline CDR1 is GTSNPN and CDR2 SVGIG (reference sequence). This CDR3 has 12 residues. The V and J ends lost 0 bases and 5 bases respectively, with 7 bases between them. The CDR3 DNA is TGTGCCTGGAGTGTGAGACGGACTGAAGCTTTCTTT. Residues: CAWSVRRTEAFF.

This clonotype was observed many times. The chain links TRBV5-1 to TRBJ2-3, with D possibly matching TRBD2 (5 bases). Germline CDR1 SGHRS, CDR2 YFSETQ. The CDR3 contains 16 residues. V was shortened by 4 bases and J by 1 base, with 16 bases between the two germline ends. CDR3 protein: CASSQIPGGRTDTQYF. The CDR3, as DNA: TGCGCCAGCAGCCAAATCCCCGGAGGACGCACAGATACGCAGTATTTT.

About this clonotype itself: Being one base from a much bigger clone, this may be a read error. V and J are TRBV4-1 and TRBJ1-4; D call uncertain. The CDR3 extends over 13 amino acids. Trimming left V 6 bases short and J 9 bases short, with 14 bases between. CDR1 MGHRA and CDR2 YSYEKL come from the germline V gene. The CDR3 loop reads CASRDSINKKLFF. The CDR3 nucleotides read TGCGCCAGCAGGGACTCAATAAATAAAAAACTGTTTTTT.

This clonotype was observed a few times. This chain connects TRBV18 to TRBJ2-7, with 7 bases aligning to TRBD1. J lost 6 bases, V lost 3 bases, and 11 bases had no gene match. This CDR3 has 15 residues. CDR1 is KGHSH and CDR2 is LQKENI in the germline V gene. The CDR3 loop is CASSPRQGLTFEQYF. CDR3 coding DNA: TGTGCCAGCTCACCCCGACAGGGTCTGACGTTCGAGCAGTACTTC.

The chain joins TRBV30 to TRBJ2-1; D may match TRBD1 or TRBD2 (6 bases each). The V gene's germline CDR1 is GTSNPN and CDR2 SVGIG (reference sequence). Deletions cut 5 bases from V and 9 bases from J, with 11 bases between. The CDR3 runs to 11 residues. The CDR3 DNA follows: TGTGCCTGGGGAGGGGGATCTGAGCAGTTCTTC. Amino acids: CAWGGGSEQFF.

This clonotype was observed a handful of times. The J gene is TRBJ1-6, the V gene TRBV7-9; tentatively, D is TRBD1 (5 bases). The length of the CDR3 is 14 residues. Germline CDR1 and CDR2: SEHNR and FQNEAQ (reference sequence). Trimming cost V 1 base and J 9 bases, with 10 bases left between them. The chain's CDR3 is CASSLGGVPSPLHF. CDR3 coding DNA: TGTGCCAGCAGCTTAGGAGGGGTTCCTTCACCCCTCCACTTT.

This clonotype has just a few counts. The chain is built from TRBV27 and TRBJ2-3; D not certain. This CDR3 has 14 amino acids. CDR1 and CDR2 (germline): MNHEY, SMNVEV (reference sequence). V dropped 4 bases and J dropped 4 bases, with 12 bases sitting between them. The CDR3: CASSWLRRPDTQYF. CDR3 DNA sequence: TGTGCCAGCAGTTGGCTGAGAAGGCCAGATACGCAGTATTTT.

This clonotype showed up just a few times. The chain couples TRBV12-3 or TRBV12-4 to TRBJ2-1; 10 bases map to TRBD2. The length of the CDR3 is 16 residues. The trim removed 5 bases at V and 3 bases at J, leaving 7 bases unmatched. The CDR3 is CASSVSGRAFYNEQFF. The CDR3, as DNA: TGTGCCAGCAGTGTGAGCGGGAGGGCATTCTACAATGAGCAGTTCTTC.

This clonotype was detected many times. The chain recombines TRBV29-1 with TRBJ2-2, with 8 bases lining up with TRBD2. After removal of 1 base from V and 1 base from J, the junction contained 5 bases not matched to a gene. The CDR3 loop spans 16 amino acids. The germline CDR1 and CDR2 sequences are SQVTM and ANQGSEA. The CDR3 spells CSVEVRGTRNTGELFF. DNA for the CDR3: TGCAGCGTTGAAGTGAGAGGGACTAGGAACACCGGGGAGCTGTTTTTT.

The rearrangement joins TRBV9 to TRBJ2-3; 7 bases match TRBD1. The CDR3 contains 13 residues. Germline CDR1 and CDR2: SGDLS and YYNGEE. V was pared by 4 bases and J by 5 bases, with 4 bases of the junction left unmatched. The CDR3 sequence: CASSQAGGDTQYF. CDR3 coding DNA: TGTGCCAGCAGCCAGGCAGGGGGAGATACGCAGTATTTT. The entire variable domain, with the rest obtained from reference TRBV9 and TRBJ2-3, is as follows: DSGVTQTPKHLITATGQRVTLRCSPRSGDLSVYWYQQSLDQGLQFLIQYYNGEERAKGNILERFSAQQFPDLHSELNLSSLELGDSALYFCASSQAGGDTQYFGPGTRLTVL.

This clonotype was found a few times. V and J are TRBV12-3 or TRBV12-4 and TRBJ2-1; the D is unclear. The CDR3 has 14 residues. V dropped 5 bases and J dropped 7 bases, with 15 bases sitting between them. The CDR3: CASSPRKFANEQFF. The CDR3 coding sequence is TGTGCCAGCAGTCCGAGGAAATTCGCTAATGAGCAGTTCTTC.

The V gene is TRBV5-1, the J gene TRBJ2-1; D is ambiguous. The CDR3 sequence is 16 residues long. The germline CDR1 and CDR2 sequences are SGHRS and YFSETQ. Trimming shortened V by 3 bases and J by 0 bases, and 13 bases separated the two germline ends. CDR3 DNA sequence: TGCGCCAGCAGCTACGGTGGGCAGATCTCCTACAATGAGCAGTTCTTC. It codes for CASSYGGQISYNEQFF.

This clonotype has ten or more counts. The chain links TRBV29-1 to TRBJ1-2; 9 bases fit TRBD1. Germline-derived CDR1 and CDR2 are SQVTM and ANQGSEA. This CDR3 spans 12 amino acids. Trimming removed 4 bases from V and 8 bases from J; junction bases left unmatched: 5. The DNA for the CDR3 is TGCAGCGTTGGTACAGGGGGCTTGGGCTACACCTTC. Residues: CSVGTGGLGYTF.

Ten or more counts support this clonotype. The CDR3 region has the DNA TGCAGTGCAGCCTCGGGACTTCTTAACCGAGACAATGAGCAGTTCTTC. Its translation: CSAASGLLNRDNEQFF. The chain has TRBV20-1 and TRBJ2-1, with D perhaps matching TRBD2 (6 bases). Trimming took off 6 bases at V and 5 bases at J, with 23 bases between the two ends. CDR1 DFQATT and CDR2 SNEGSKA come from the germline V gene (reference sequence). CDR3 length equals 16 residues.

In this sample, this clonotype turned up a few times. The rearrangement joins TRBV5-1 to TRBJ2-3; 15 positions agree with TRBD2. The J segment lost 6 bases and the V segment lost 4 bases, leaving 12 bases of the junction unmatched. Looked up from germline, CDR1 is SGHRS and CDR2 is YFSETQ. The CDR3 has 18 amino acids. CDR3 protein: CASSVAGTSGRISDTQYF. CDR3 sequence (DNA): TGCGCCAGCAGCGTGGCGGGGACTAGCGGGAGGATATCGGATACGCAGTATTTT.

Many counts were recorded for this clonotype. The gene calls are TRBV3-1 and TRBJ2-1; 9 nucleotides line up with TRBD2. Germline V lookup: CDR1 LGHDT, CDR2 YNNKEL (reference sequence). With V trimmed by 7 bases and J by 1 base, 11 bases remained unmatched. The CDR3 length is 17 residues. DNA of the CDR3: TGTGCCAGCACCGCGGTGACTAGCGGCGCATCCTACAATGAGCAGTTCTTC. Translating it yields CASTAVTSGASYNEQFF.

Regarding this clonotype: The junction departs from the called germline gene at one end, perhaps through a read error. The chain is built from TRBV7-9 and TRBJ2-3; a weak D match, TRBD1 (6 bases). Germline CDR1 reads SEHNR; CDR2 reads FQNEAQ (reference sequence). CDR3 length: 12 amino acids. CDR3 residues: CASSLGDNPQDF. The CDR3, as DNA: TGTGCCAGCAGCTTAGGGGACAATCCCCAGGATTTT.

The sample holds many counts of this clonotype. The chain combines TRBV27 with TRBJ1-3; D may be TRBD1 (6 bases). Per the germline V gene, CDR1 is MNHEY and CDR2 is SMNVEV (reference sequence). The CDR3 is 14 amino acids. With 5 bases removed from V and 2 bases from J, the gap between germline ends came to 10 bases. The CDR3 region has the DNA TGTGCCAGCAGTCCAGGGACAACTGGAAACACCATATATTTT. This translates into CASSPGTTGNTIYF.

CDR3 sequence: CASSLGTVRVKNIQYF. The CDR3 DNA reads TGTGCCAGCAGCCTCGGGACAGTGAGGGTTAAAAACATTCAGTACTTC. The genes are TRBV3-1 and TRBJ2-4, with 7 bases fitting TRBD1. Looked up from germline, CDR1 is LGHDT and CDR2 is YNNKEL (reference sequence). Losses at the gene ends were 4 bases for V and 4 bases for J; bases not matched to a gene: 10. The CDR3 runs 16 residues.

This clonotype turned up a few times. The chain recombines TRBV7-6 with TRBJ2-7; maybe TRBD2 (6 bases). Germline values: CDR1 SGHVS, CDR2 FNYEAQ. The V and J ends lost 1 base and 7 bases respectively, with 14 bases between them. The CDR3 extends over 14 amino acids. In DNA form, the CDR3 reads TGTGCCAGCAGCTTAGGGGCGGCCGGGAGTGAGCAGTACTTC. This translates into CASSLGAAGSEQYF.

The chain employs TRBV13 and TRBJ1-1, with D possibly matching TRBD1 (5 bases). CDR3 length: 15 residues. Germline-derived CDR1 and CDR2 are PRHDT and FYEKMQ (reference sequence). The V gene lost 5 bases and the J gene lost 5 bases, with 18 bases spanning the gap. The CDR3, as DNA: TGTGCCAGCAGCACCACTCGAGTCGCAGGGACTGAAGCTTTCTTT. It encodes CASSTTRVAGTEAFF.

This chain joins TRBV7-8 and TRBJ2-7, with TRBD1 identical over 8 bases. This CDR3 region has 13 residues. V lost 3 bases and J lost 12; bases outside the gene matches: 10. Germline-derived CDR1 and CDR2 are SGHVS and FQNEAQ. CDR3 loop: CASSFPGQVPWYF. The DNA for the CDR3 is TGTGCCAGCAGCTTTCCGGGACAGGTCCCCTGGTACTTC.